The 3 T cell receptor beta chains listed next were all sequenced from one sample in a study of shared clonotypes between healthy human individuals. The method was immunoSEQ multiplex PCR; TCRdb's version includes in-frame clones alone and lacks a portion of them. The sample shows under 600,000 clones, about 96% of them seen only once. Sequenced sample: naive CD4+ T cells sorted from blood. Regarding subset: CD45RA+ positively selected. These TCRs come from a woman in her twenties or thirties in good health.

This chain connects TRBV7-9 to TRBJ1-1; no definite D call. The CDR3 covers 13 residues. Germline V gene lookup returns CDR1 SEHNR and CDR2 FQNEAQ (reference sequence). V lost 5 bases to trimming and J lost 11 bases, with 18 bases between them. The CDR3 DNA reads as TGTGCCAGCAGCCTCGCAGAGGGAGCCCCGGCTTTCTTT. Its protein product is CASSLAEGAPAFF.

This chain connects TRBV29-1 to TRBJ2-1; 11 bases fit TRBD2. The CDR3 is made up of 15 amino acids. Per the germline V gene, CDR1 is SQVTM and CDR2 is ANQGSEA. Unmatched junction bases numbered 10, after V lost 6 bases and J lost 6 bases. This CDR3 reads CSVMVGTSGTNEQFF. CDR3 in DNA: TGCAGCGTCATGGTCGGGACTAGCGGAACCAATGAGCAGTTCTTC.

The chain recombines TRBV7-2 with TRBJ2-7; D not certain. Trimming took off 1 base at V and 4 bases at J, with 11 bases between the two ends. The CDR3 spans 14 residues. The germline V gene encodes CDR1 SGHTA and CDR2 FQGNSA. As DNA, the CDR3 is TGTGCCAGCAGCTTAGAGGGAAGGTTATACGAGCAGTACTTC. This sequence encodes CASSLEGRLYEQYF.